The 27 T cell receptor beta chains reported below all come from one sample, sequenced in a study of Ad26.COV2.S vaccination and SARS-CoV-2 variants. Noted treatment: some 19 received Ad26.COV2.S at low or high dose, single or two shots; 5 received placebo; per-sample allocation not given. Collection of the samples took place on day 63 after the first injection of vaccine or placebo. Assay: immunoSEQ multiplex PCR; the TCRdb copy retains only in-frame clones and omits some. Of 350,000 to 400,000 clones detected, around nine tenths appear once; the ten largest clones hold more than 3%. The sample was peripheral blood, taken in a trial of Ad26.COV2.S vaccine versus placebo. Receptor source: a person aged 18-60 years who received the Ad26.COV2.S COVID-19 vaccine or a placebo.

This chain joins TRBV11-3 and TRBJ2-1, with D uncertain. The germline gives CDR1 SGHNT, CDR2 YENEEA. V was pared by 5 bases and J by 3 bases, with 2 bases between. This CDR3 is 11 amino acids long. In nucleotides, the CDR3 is TGTGCCAGCAGCGACTACAATGAGCAGTTCTTC. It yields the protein CASSDYNEQFF.

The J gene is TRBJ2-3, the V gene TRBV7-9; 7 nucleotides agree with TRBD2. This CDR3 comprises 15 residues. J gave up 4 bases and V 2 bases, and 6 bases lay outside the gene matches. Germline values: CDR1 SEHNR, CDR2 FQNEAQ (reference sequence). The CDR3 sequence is CASSLRGGTADTQYF. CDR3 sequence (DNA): TGTGCCAGCAGCTTAAGGGGAGGGACCGCAGATACGCAGTATTTT.

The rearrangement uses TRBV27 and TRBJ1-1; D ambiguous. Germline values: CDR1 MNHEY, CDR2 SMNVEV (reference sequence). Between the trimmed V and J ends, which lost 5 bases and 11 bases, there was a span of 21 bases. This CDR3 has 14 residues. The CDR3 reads CASSPIPVSREAFF. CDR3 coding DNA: TGTGCCAGCAGTCCTATTCCGGTCTCTCGGGAGGCTTTCTTT.

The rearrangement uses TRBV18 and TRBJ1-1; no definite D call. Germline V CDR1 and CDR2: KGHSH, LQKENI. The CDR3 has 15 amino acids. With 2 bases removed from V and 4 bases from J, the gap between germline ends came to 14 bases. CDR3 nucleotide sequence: TGTGCCAGCTCACCAAGTGTAGGGTTAGGCACTGAAGCTTTCTTT. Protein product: CASSPSVGLGTEAFF.

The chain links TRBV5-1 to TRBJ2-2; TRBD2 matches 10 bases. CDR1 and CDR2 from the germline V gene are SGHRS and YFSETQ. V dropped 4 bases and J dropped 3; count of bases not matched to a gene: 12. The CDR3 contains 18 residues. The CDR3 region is CASSPRSSGGPYTGELFF. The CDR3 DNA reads TGCGCCAGCAGCCCAAGGAGTAGCGGGGGGCCCTACACCGGGGAGCTGTTTTTT.

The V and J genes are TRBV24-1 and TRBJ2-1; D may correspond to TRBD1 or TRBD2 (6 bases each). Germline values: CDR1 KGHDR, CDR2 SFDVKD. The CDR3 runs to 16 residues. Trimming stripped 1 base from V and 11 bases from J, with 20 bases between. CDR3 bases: TGTGCCACCAGTGATTTTTCCGGGGGCGCGGATATCAAGCAGTTCTTC. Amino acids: CATSDFSGGADIKQFF.

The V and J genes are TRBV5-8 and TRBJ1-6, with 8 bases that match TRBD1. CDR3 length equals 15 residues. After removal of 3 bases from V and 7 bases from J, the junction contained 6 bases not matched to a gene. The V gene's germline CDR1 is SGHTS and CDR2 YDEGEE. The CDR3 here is CASSYRDRSNSPLHF. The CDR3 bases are TGTGCCAGCAGCTACCGGGACAGGTCGAATTCACCCCTCCACTTT.

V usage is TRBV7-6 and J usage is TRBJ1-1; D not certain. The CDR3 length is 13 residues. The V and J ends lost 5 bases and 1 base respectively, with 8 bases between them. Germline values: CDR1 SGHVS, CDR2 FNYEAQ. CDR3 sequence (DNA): TGTGCCAGCAGCCGTCGAACGAACACTGAAGCTTTCTTT. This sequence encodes CASSRRTNTEAFF.

CDR3 in amino acids: CASSPDHYGYTF. The CDR3 DNA is TGTGCCAGCTCACCAGACCACTATGGCTACACCTTC. The rearrangement links TRBV18 to TRBJ1-2; D gene unclear. The CDR3 extends over 12 amino acids. V lost 2 bases and J lost 3, with 4 bases in between. Germline CDR1 KGHSH, CDR2 LQKENI.

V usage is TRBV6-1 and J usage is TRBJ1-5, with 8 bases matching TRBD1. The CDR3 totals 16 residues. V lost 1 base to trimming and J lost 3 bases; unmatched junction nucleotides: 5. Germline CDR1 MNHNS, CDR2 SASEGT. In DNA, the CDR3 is TGTGCCAGCAGTGAAGACAGGGGGGGGGACAATCAGCCCCAGCATTTT. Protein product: CASSEDRGGDNQPQHF.

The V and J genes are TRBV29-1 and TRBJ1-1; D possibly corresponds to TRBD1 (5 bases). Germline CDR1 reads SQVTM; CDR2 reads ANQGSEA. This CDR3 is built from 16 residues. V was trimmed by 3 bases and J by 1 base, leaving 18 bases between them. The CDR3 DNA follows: TGCAGCGTTGATCGGGGCACCGGGACGGCGAACACTGAAGCTTTCTTT. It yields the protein CSVDRGTGTANTEAFF.

The CDR3 DNA is TGTGCCAGCAGTTTAGGGACAGGGCACACTGAAGCTTTCTTT. Its protein product is CASSLGTGHTEAFF. The chain joins TRBV27 to TRBJ1-1, with TRBD1 matching 9 bases. Germline V gene lookup returns CDR1 MNHEY and CDR2 SMNVEV (reference sequence). CDR3 length: 14 residues. Unmatched junction bases numbered 1, after V lost 2 bases and J lost 3 bases.

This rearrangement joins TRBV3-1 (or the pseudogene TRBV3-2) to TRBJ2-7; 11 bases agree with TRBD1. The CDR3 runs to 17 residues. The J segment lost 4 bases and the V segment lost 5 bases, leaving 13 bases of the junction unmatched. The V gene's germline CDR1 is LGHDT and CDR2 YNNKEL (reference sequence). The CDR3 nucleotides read TGTGCCAGCAGCTTTCGGCCGGGACAGGGGGTAAGGTACGAGCAGTACTTC. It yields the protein CASSFRPGQGVRYEQYF.

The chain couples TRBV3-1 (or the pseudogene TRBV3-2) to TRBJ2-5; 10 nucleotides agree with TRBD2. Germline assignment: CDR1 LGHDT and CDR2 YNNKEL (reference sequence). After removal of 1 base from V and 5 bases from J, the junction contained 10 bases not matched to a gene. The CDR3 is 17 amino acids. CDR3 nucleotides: TGTGCCAGCAGCCAAGTGTTCAGCGGGGGGGCCCACGAGACCCAGTACTTC. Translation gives CASSQVFSGGAHETQYF.

The chain's CDR3 is CASSSDGQGESYEQYF. The CDR3 DNA sequence: TGTGCCAGTAGTTCTGACGGACAGGGTGAGTCCTACGAGCAGTACTTC. V gene TRBV19 combines with J gene TRBJ2-7; 8 nucleotides align to TRBD1. V was pared by 5 bases and J by 1 base, with 10 bases of the junction left unmatched. CDR1 and CDR2 from the germline V gene are LNHDA and SQIVND (reference sequence). CDR3 size: 16 residues.

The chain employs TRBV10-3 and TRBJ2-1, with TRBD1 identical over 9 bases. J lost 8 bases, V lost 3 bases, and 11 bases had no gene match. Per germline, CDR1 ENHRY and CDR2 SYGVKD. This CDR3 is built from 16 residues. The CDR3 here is CAISDSGQGIGDEQFF. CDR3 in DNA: TGTGCCATCAGTGATTCGGGACAGGGTATTGGCGATGAGCAGTTCTTC.

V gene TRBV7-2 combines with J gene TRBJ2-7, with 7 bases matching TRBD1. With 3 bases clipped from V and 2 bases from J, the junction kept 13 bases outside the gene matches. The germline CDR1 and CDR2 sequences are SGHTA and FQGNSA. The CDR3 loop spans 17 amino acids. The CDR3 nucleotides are TGTGCCAGCAGCTTGAGAGGTCTGAGGGACAGAACCTACGAGCAGTACTTC. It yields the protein CASSLRGLRDRTYEQYF.

The CDR3 reads CAWSVPRSRANEKLFF. CDR3 nucleotides: TGTGCCTGGAGTGTGCCCCGCAGCAGAGCTAATGAAAAACTGTTTTTT. J is TRBJ1-4 and V is TRBV30; unclear D gene. Trimming cost V 0 bases and J 3 bases, with 14 bases left between them. The CDR3 runs to 16 residues. Germline V CDR1 and CDR2: GTSNPN, SVGIG (reference sequence).

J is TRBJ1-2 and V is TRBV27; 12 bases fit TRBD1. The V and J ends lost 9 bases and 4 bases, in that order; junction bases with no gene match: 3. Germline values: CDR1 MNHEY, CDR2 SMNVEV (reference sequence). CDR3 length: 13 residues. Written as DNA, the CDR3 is TGTGCCAGTGGGACAGGGGGCAGCTATGGCTACACCTTC. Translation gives CASGTGGSYGYTF.

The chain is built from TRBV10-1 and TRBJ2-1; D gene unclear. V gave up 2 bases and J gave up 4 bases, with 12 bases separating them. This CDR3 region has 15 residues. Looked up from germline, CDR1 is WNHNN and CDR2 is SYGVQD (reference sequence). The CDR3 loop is CASSEVGSIYNEQFF. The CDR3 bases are TGCGCCAGCAGTGAGGTAGGGTCAATATACAATGAGCAGTTCTTC.

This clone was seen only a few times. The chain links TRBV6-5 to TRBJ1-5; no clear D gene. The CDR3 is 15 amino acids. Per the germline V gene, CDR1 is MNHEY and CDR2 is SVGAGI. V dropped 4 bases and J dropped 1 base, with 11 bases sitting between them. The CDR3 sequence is CASSLYSGSNQPQHF. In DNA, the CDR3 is TGTGCCAGCAGTTTGTATTCTGGGAGCAATCAGCCCCAGCATTTT.

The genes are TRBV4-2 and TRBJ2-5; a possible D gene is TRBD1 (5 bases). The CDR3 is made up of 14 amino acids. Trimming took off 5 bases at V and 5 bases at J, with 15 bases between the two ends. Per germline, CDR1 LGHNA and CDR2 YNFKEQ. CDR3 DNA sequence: TGTGCCAGCAGCACCCTGGGGCCGAGTGAGACCCAGTACTTC. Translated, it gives CASSTLGPSETQYF.

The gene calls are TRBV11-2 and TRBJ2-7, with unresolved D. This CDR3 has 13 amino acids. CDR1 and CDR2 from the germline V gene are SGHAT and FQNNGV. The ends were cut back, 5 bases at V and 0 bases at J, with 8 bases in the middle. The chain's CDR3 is CASSPPSSYEQYF. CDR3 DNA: TGTGCCAGCAGCCCCCCAAGCTCCTACGAGCAGTACTTC.

CDR3 nucleotides: TGTGCCAGCAGTGGCTTAACAGGGGGCCACACTGAAGCTTTCTTT. It codes for CASSGLTGGHTEAFF. The rearrangement joins TRBV2 to TRBJ1-1; 9 positions match TRBD1. The CDR3 is 15 amino acids. CDR1 is SNHLY and CDR2 is FYNNEI in the germline V gene. V was pared by 4 bases and J by 3 bases, with 6 bases of the junction left unmatched. Looking up the rest from reference TRBV2 and TRBJ1-1 gives the full variable domain: EPEVTQTPSHQVTQMGQEVILRCVPISNHLYFYWYRQILGQKVEFLVSFYNNEISEKSEIFDDQFSVERPDGSNFTLKIRSTKLEDSAMYFCASSGLTGGHTEAFFGQGTRLTVV.

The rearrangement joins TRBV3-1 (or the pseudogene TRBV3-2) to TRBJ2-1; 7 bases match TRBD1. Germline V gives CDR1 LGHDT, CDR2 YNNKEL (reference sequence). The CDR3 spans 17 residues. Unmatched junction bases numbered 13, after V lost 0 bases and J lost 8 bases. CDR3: CASSQDNPGQFRDEQFF. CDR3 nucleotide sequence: TGTGCCAGCAGCCAAGACAACCCGGGACAGTTTAGGGATGAGCAGTTCTTC.

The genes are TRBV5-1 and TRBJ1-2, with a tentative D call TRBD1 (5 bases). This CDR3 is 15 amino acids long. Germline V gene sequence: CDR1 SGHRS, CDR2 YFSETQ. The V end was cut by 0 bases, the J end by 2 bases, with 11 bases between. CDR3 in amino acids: CASSLVGAGNYGYTF. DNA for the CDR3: TGCGCCAGCAGCTTGGTCGGGGCCGGAAACTATGGCTACACCTTC.

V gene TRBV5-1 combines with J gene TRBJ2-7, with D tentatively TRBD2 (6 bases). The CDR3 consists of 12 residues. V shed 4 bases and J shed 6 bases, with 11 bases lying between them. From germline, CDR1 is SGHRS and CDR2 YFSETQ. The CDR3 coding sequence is TGCGCCAGCAGCCCGGGGGTGGGCGAGCAGTACTTC. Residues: CASSPGVGEQYF.